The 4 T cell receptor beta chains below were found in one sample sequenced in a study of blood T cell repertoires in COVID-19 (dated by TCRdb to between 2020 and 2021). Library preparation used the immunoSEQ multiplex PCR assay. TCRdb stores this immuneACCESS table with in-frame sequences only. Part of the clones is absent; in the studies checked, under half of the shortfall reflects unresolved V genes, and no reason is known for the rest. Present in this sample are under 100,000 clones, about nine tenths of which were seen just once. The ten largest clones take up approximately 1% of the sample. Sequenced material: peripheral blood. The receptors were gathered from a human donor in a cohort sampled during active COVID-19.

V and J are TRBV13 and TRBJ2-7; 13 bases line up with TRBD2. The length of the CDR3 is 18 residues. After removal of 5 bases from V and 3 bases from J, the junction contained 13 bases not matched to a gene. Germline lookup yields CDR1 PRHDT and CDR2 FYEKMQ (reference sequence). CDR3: CASSRHKPGTSGIYEQYF. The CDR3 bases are TGTGCCAGCAGCCGCCACAAACCCGGGACTAGCGGGATCTACGAGCAGTACTTC. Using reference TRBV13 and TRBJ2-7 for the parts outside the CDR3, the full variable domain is AAGVIQSPRHLIKEKRETATLKCYPIPRHDTVYWYQQGPGQDPQFLISFYEKMQSDKGSIPDRFSAQQFSDYHSELNMSSLELGDSALYFCASSRHKPGTSGIYEQYFGPGTRLTVT.

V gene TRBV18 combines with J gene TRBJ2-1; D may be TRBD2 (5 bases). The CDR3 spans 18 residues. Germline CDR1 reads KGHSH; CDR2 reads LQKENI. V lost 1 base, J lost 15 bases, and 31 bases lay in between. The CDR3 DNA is TGTGCCAGCTCACCACTCCCCGGCGGAGATACGTCGGGGTCGGTGCCGTTCTTC. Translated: CASSPLPGGDTSGSVPFF.

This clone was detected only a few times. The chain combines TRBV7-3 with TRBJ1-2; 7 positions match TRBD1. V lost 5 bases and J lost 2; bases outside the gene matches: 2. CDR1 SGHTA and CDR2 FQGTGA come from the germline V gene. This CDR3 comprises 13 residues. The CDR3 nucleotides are TGTGCCAGCAGCCTGGGACAGAACTATGGCTACACCTTC. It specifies CASSLGQNYGYTF.

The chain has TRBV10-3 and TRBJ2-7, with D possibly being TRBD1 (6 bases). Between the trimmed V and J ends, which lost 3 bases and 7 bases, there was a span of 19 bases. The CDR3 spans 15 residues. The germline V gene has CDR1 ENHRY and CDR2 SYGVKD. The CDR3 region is CAISDSGTPSGEQYF. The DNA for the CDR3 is TGTGCCATCAGTGATTCCGGGACACCTTCCGGGGAGCAGTACTTC.